Below, 26 T cell receptor beta chains from the same sample are listed, as sequenced in a study of T cells in Graves' hyperthyroidism and ophthalmopathy. The investigators amplified TCR beta CDR3 regions from RNA transcripts. The HTBI primer set was used in a first-round RT-PCR of the TCR CDR3. TCRdb fed the multiplex PCR reads into MiXCR, producing one record per CDR3 protein. There are approximately 270,000 distinct CDR3 sequences in the sample; roughly 14% occur only once, and roughly 15% lies in the top ten. Sequencing was carried out using blood. The receptor set was obtained from a woman in her thirties or forties with Graves' hyperthyroidism that later progressed to Graves' ophthalmopathy.

This clonotype was detected only a few times. This chain uses TRBV4-2 with TRBJ2-7, with TRBD2 matching over 13 bases. The CDR3 consists of 16 residues. V trimming: 3 bases; J trimming: 2 bases; junction bases outside the gene matches: 4. CDR1 and CDR2 from the germline V gene are LGHNA and YNFKEQ. The DNA for the CDR3 is TGTGCCAGCAGCCAGGCCACTAGCGGGAGGGCCTACGAGCAGTACTTC. Translated, it gives CASSQATSGRAYEQYF.

The sample holds many counts of this clonotype. The chain uses TRBV12-3 or TRBV12-4 and TRBJ2-7; 10 bases agree with TRBD1. This CDR3 has 13 amino acids. V shed 5 bases and J 6 bases; nucleotides not matched to a gene: 4. The DNA for the CDR3 is TGTGCCAGCAGTACGGGACAGGGGTTCGAGCAGTACTTC. Translating it yields CASSTGQGFEQYF.

This clonotype was seen at least ten times. The chain carries TRBV7-6 and TRBJ1-1; D unclear. The V end lost 1 base, the J end lost 2 bases, and 8 bases lay between the germline ends. Germline CDR1 SGHVS, CDR2 FNYEAQ. The CDR3 is made up of 14 amino acids. This CDR3 reads CASSLGPANTEAFF. The CDR3 coding sequence is TGTGCCAGCAGCTTAGGACCGGCTAACACTGAAGCTTTCTTT.

Many counts were recorded for this clonotype. The chain employs TRBV29-1 and TRBJ1-1; possibly TRBD1 for D (5 bases). Germline CDR1 SQVTM, CDR2 ANQGSEA. The CDR3 is 13 residues long. V gave up 5 bases and J gave up 3 bases, with 13 bases separating them. The CDR3 DNA reads TGCAGCGTTACAGGACAAAGCGACACTGAAGCTTTCTTT. Its translation is CSVTGQSDTEAFF.

This clonotype was seen many times. The chain uses TRBV7-9 and TRBJ2-1, with D perhaps TRBD1 or TRBD2 (5 bases each). In germline, CDR1 is SEHNR, CDR2 FQNEAQ (reference sequence). The CDR3 has 16 residues. V was clipped by 6 bases and J by 2 bases, with 17 bases between them. Here the CDR3 reads CASSIGVGPPYNEQFF. The CDR3, as DNA: TGTGCCAGCAGTATAGGTGTGGGACCCCCCTACAATGAGCAGTTCTTC.

This clonotype has ten or more counts. The CDR3 nucleotides are TGTGCCAGCAGTGAAGGCCCTTACAATGAGCAGTTCTTC. Its protein product is CASSEGPYNEQFF. The J gene is TRBJ2-1, the V gene TRBV2; D not certain. This CDR3 has 13 residues. Trimming removed 1 base at V and 4 bases at J, with 5 bases between. Germline CDR1 reads SNHLY; CDR2 reads FYNNEI.

This clonotype was seen repeatedly, ten times or more. V is TRBV6-1 and J is TRBJ2-5, with TRBD2 matching 12 bases. Germline-derived CDR1 and CDR2 are MNHNS and SASEGT. The CDR3 has 18 residues. V was clipped by 6 bases and J by 5 bases; unmatched bases: 16. CDR3 nucleotides: TGTGCCAGCAGCCACCAGAGACTAGCGGGAGTGGGAGGGGAGACCCAGTACTTC. Protein sequence: CASSHQRLAGVGGETQYF.

The J gene is TRBJ2-5, the V gene TRBV5-1, with D unclear. CDR3 size: 15 residues. V was clipped by 0 bases and J by 3 bases, with 12 bases between them. Germline V lookup: CDR1 SGHRS, CDR2 YFSETQ. The CDR3 DNA reads as TGCGCCAGCAGCTTGGGGGATCGGCCAAAAGAGACCCAGTACTTC. This gives the protein CASSLGDRPKETQYF.

In its sample, this clonotype was seen a few times. The genes are TRBV6-1 and TRBJ1-5; D unresolved. The CDR3 loop spans 12 amino acids. CDR1 is MNHNS, CDR2 SASEGT, per germline. V lost 5 bases and J lost 6, with 8 bases in between. The CDR3 region is CASSRIAQPQHF. DNA for the CDR3: TGTGCCAGCAGTCGAATTGCTCAGCCCCAGCATTTT.

This clonotype was counted at least ten times. The CDR3 region is CASRGVGNQPQHF. The CDR3 nucleotides read TGTGCCAGCCGCGGGGTAGGCAATCAGCCCCAGCATTTT. The chain uses TRBV19 and TRBJ1-5; D remains ambiguous. CDR3 length: 13 amino acids. Germline V gene lookup returns CDR1 LNHDA and CDR2 SQIVND (reference sequence). V lost 9 bases and J 2 bases, leaving 11 bases between the germline ends.

This clonotype was counted many times. This chain joins TRBV11-2 and TRBJ2-5, with unresolved D. The germline V gene encodes CDR1 SGHAT and CDR2 FQNNGV. The CDR3 is 12 amino acids. V lost 1 base to trimming and J lost 5 bases, with 5 bases between them. CDR3 in amino acids: CASSLARETQYF. Written as DNA, the CDR3 is TGTGCCAGCAGCTTAGCTCGGGAGACCCAGTACTTC.

This clonotype was seen repeatedly, ten times or more. This rearrangement joins TRBV28 to TRBJ1-5; D possibly corresponds to TRBD1 (5 bases). CDR3 size: 15 residues. The ends were cut back, 7 bases at V and 7 bases at J, with 20 bases in the middle. Germline lookup yields CDR1 MDHEN and CDR2 SYDVKM. This CDR3 is CASTYWDSLEQPQHF. The CDR3 DNA sequence: TGTGCCAGCACCTACTGGGACTCACTGGAGCAGCCCCAGCATTTT.

The chain has TRBV2 and TRBJ2-7; D not resolved. The V gene lost 6 bases and the J gene lost 5 bases, with 8 bases spanning the gap. Germline V gene data show CDR1 as SNHLY and CDR2 as FYNNEI. This CDR3 spans 11 amino acids. The CDR3 DNA reads as TGTGCCAGCAGGGAGTCCCACGAGCAGTACTTC. Encoded protein: CASRESHEQYF.

The chain joins TRBV7-9 to TRBJ2-1; D unresolved. CDR1 SEHNR and CDR2 FQNEAQ come from the germline V gene (reference sequence). This CDR3 spans 14 amino acids. Deletions cut 4 bases from V and 5 bases from J, with 12 bases between. The CDR3 loop reads CASSYPRYNNEQFF. The CDR3 DNA reads as TGTGCCAGCAGCTACCCTCGGTATAACAATGAGCAGTTCTTC.

The chain employs TRBV3-1 and TRBJ2-1, with D maybe TRBD2 (6 bases). This CDR3 is 13 amino acids long. Germline CDR1 LGHDT, CDR2 YNNKEL (reference sequence). V was clipped by 4 bases and J by 14 bases, with 18 bases between them. The CDR3 here is CASSPGTGGWEFF. The CDR3 coding sequence is TGTGCCAGCAGCCCAGGGACTGGAGGTTGGGAGTTCTTC.

The table lists this clonotype with many counts. V is TRBV28 and J is TRBJ2-6; 7 nucleotides match TRBD1. V lost 10 bases to trimming and J lost 0 bases; unmatched junction nucleotides: 6. CDR3 length: 15 residues. The germline gives CDR1 MDHEN, CDR2 SYDVKM. The CDR3 sequence: CATRTGSSGANVLTF. In DNA form, the CDR3 reads TGTGCCACCAGGACAGGCAGCTCTGGGGCCAACGTCCTGACTTTC.

This chain links TRBV2 with TRBJ2-1; D unresolved. The germline gives CDR1 SNHLY, CDR2 FYNNEI. Trimming took off 6 bases at V and 6 bases at J, with 21 bases between the two ends. The CDR3 is 16 amino acids. CDR3 DNA sequence: TGTGCCAGCAGCGCCCATCTTGGGCTAGGGCCCAATGAGCAGTTCTTC. Its protein product is CASSAHLGLGPNEQFF.

This clonotype was picked up many times. The chain uses TRBV5-1 and TRBJ2-3; the D is unclear. Germline V gives CDR1 SGHRS, CDR2 YFSETQ. The CDR3 spans 14 residues. Deletions cut 3 bases from V and 0 bases from J, with 8 bases between. CDR3 amino acids: CASSSIASTDTQYF. The CDR3 DNA follows: TGCGCCAGCAGCTCAATAGCCAGCACAGATACGCAGTATTTT.

Many counts were recorded for this clonotype. This rearrangement joins TRBV5-1 to TRBJ1-4; no reliable D call. V was pared by 0 bases and J by 2 bases, with 5 bases between. Germline V gives CDR1 SGHRS, CDR2 YFSETQ. The CDR3 has 14 residues. The CDR3: CASSLDSTNEKLFF. The CDR3 DNA sequence: TGCGCCAGCAGCTTGGACAGCACTAATGAAAAACTGTTTTTT.

This clonotype was detected many times. The V and J genes are TRBV27 and TRBJ2-7, with 10 bases aligning to TRBD2. Looked up from germline, CDR1 is MNHEY and CDR2 is SMNVEV (reference sequence). J lost 4 bases, V lost 3 bases, and 6 bases had no gene match. The CDR3 length is 15 residues. The DNA of the CDR3 is TGTGCCAGCAGTTTCGCTAGCGGGAGCGGTTACGAGCAGTACTTC. As protein: CASSFASGSGYEQYF.

This clonotype came up many times. J is TRBJ2-1 and V is TRBV5-1; TRBD2 matches at 11 bases. Germline CDR1 SGHRS, CDR2 YFSETQ. CDR3 size: 20 residues. The trim removed 4 bases at V and 2 bases at J, leaving 17 bases unmatched. The CDR3 coding sequence is TGCGCCAGCAGCCGCACTAGCGGGAGCCTCGGTTTGCTAACCTACAATGAGCAGTTCTTC. Protein sequence: CASSRTSGSLGLLTYNEQFF.

The chain joins TRBV19 to TRBJ2-5, with D unresolved. V was cut by 4 bases and J by 1 base, with 10 bases left in between. The CDR3 spans 14 residues. Germline values: CDR1 LNHDA, CDR2 SQIVND (reference sequence). CDR3 region: CASSSPGRQETQYF. CDR3 nucleotides: TGTGCCAGTAGTAGCCCGGGCCGCCAAGAGACCCAGTACTTC.

This clonotype has ten or more counts. This rearrangement joins TRBV7-9 to TRBJ2-2, with 12 bases aligning to TRBD2. With V trimmed by 1 base and J by 0 bases, 9 bases remained unmatched. Germline V gives CDR1 SEHNR, CDR2 FQNEAQ (reference sequence). The CDR3 has 20 amino acids. In DNA form, the CDR3 reads TGTGCCAGCAGCTTAGGACTAGCGGGAGTCCAAACGACGAACACCGGGGAGCTGTTTTTT. Protein: CASSLGLAGVQTTNTGELFF.

There are a few counts of this clonotype. The chain is built from TRBV19 and TRBJ1-5; possible D gene TRBD1, 5 bases. Looked up from germline, CDR1 is LNHDA and CDR2 is SQIVND (reference sequence). V lost 7 bases, J lost 2 bases, and 12 bases lay in between. CDR3 size: 14 residues. The CDR3 DNA reads TGTGCCAGTAAGCTAATGGGGGGCAATCAGCCCCAGCATTTT. This gives the protein CASKLMGGNQPQHF.

For the CDR3, the DNA is TGTGCCAGCAGCTTAGCACCCGGACAGGGGGCCCCGGTGGACGAGCAGTACTTC. It encodes CASSLAPGQGAPVDEQYF. The V call is TRBV11-2, the J call TRBJ2-7, with 11 positions matching TRBD1. V shed 1 base and J 5 bases; nucleotides not matched to a gene: 13. Per germline, CDR1 SGHAT and CDR2 FQNNGV. The length of the CDR3 is 18 residues. Using reference TRBV11-2 and TRBJ2-7 for the parts outside the CDR3, the full variable domain is EAGVAQSPRYKIIEKRQSVAFWCNPISGHATLYWYQQILGQGPKLLIQFQNNGVVDDSQLPKDRFSAERLKGVDSTLKIQPAKLEDSAVYLCASSLAPGQGAPVDEQYFGPGTRLTVT.

This clonotype has a handful of counts. The gene calls are TRBV19 and TRBJ1-4; no reliable D call. CDR1 and CDR2 (germline): LNHDA, SQIVND (reference sequence). The CDR3 is 15 residues long. V was cut by 5 bases and J by 4 bases, with 14 bases left in between. In nucleotides, the CDR3 is TGTGCCAGTAGTCCGACGAGGCCCGATAATGAAAAACTGTTTTTT. Amino acid sequence: CASSPTRPDNEKLFF.